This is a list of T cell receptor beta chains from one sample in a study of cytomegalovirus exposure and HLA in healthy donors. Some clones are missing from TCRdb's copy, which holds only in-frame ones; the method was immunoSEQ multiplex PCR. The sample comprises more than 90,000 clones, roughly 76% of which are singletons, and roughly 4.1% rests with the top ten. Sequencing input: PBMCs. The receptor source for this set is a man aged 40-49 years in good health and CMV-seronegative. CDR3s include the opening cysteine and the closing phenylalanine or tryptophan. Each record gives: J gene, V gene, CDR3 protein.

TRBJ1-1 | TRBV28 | CASKQTSLNTEAFF
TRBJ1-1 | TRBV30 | CAWSLQGAGDEAFF
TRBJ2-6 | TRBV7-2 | CASSPRTGISGANVLTF
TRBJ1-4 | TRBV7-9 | CASSRSYRGPGYEKLFF
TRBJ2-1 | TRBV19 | CASSTGTSSYNEQFF
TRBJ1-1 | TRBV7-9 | CSSSRGQGDTEAFF
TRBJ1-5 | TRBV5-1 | CASSLEGDSNQPQHF
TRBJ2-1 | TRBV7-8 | CASSADRGAYNEQFF
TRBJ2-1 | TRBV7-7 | CASSPGTFNEQFF
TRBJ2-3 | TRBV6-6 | CASSYSIDRTDTQYF
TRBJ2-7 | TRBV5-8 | CASSLVGGAEQYF
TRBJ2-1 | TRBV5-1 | CASSLVAGGRNEQFF
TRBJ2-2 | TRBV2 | CASSDNGGASVGELFF
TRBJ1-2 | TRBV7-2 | CASSLGPYGYTF
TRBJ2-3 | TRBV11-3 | CASSSLGGDTQYF
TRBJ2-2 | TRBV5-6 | CASSLSWGVYTGELFF
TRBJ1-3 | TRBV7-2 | CASSLNTLSGNTIYF
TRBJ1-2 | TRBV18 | CASSRTDRLNYGYTF
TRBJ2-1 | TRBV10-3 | CAISESRGGQFF
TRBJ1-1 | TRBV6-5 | CASSGQGHTEAFF
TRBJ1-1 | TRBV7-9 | CASAPEGQGGGTEAFF
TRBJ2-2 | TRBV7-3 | CASSPPGSIGTGELFF
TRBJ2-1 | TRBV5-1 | CASSMGLANEQFF
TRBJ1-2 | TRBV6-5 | CASSDGHDGYTF
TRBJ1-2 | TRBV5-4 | CASSWEPGQSYGYTF
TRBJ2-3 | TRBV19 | CASSIDGDRDSDTQYF
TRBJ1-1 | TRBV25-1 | CASRTGTYTEAFF
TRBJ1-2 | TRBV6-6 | CASSYSTGTVGGYTF
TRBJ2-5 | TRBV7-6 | CASSFGGRETQYF
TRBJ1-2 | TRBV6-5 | CASAPGGSYGYTF
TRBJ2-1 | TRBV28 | CASSLSFRGGLRIF